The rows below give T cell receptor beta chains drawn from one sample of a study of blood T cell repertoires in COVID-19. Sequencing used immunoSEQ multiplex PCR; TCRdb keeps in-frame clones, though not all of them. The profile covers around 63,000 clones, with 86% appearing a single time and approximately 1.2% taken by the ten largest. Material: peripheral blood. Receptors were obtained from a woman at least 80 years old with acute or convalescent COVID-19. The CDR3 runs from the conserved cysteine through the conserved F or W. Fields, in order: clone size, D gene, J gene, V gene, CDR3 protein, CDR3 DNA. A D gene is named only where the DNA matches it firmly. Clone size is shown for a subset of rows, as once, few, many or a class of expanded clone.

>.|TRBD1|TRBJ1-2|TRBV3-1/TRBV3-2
CASSQTWDRNYGYTF
TGTGCCAGCAGCCAAACCTGGGACAGGAACTATGGCTACACCTTC
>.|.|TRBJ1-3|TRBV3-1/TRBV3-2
CASRRAGGPEGNTIYF
TGTGCCAGCAGGAGGGCCGGGGGACCGGAGGGAAACACCATATATTTT
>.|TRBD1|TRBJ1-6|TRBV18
CASSPGRTGTNSPLHF
TGTGCCAGCTCACCTGGAAGGACAGGGACGAATTCACCCCTCCACTTT
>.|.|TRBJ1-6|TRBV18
CASSPNRGNSPLHF
TGTGCCAGCTCACCGAATCGGGGGAATTCACCCCTCCACTTT
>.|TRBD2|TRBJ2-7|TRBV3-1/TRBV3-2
CASSLLTSGGAEEQYF
TGTGCCAGCAGCCTTCTCACTAGCGGGGGGGCGGAGGAGCAGTACTTC
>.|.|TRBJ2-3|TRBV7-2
CASSLEMRADTQYF
TGTGCCAGCAGCTTAGAGATGCGGGCAGATACGCAGTATTTT
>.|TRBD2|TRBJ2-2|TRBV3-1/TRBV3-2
CASSPYALAGNTGELFF
TGTGCCAGCAGCCCGTACGCACTAGCGGGGAACACCGGGGAGCTGTTTTTT
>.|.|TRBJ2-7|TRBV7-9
CASSHGSTYEQYF
TGTGCCAGCAGCCACGGGAGTACCTACGAGCAGTACTTC
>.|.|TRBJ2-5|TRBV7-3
CASSFGHPQETQYF
TGTGCCAGCAGCTTCGGACATCCACAAGAGACCCAGTACTTC
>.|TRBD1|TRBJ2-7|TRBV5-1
CASSLAGTGRSDEQYF
TGCGCCAGCAGCTTGGCCGGGACAGGGAGATCGGACGAGCAGTACTTC
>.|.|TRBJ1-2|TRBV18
CASSSEGQGNYGYTF
TGTGCCAGCTCATCCGAAGGGCAGGGGAACTATGGCTACACCTTC
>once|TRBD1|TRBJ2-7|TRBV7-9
CASSSRPPGTGGRSYEQYF
TGTGCCAGCAGCTCCAGGCCTCCCGGGACAGGGGGCAGGAGTTACGAGCAGTACTTC
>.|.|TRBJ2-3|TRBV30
CAWSVFSDTQYF
TGTGCCTGGAGTGTCTTTTCAGATACGCAGTATTTT
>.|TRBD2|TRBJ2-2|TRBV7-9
CASSLRGTTTGELFF
TGTGCCAGCAGCCTGCGGGGGACGACAACCGGGGAGCTGTTTTTT
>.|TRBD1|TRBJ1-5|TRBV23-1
CASSPGQGKCGAQPQHF
TGCGCCAGCAGTCCAGGACAGGGGAAGTGTGGTGCTCAGCCCCAGCATTTT
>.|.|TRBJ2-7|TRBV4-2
CASSPGSSYEQYF
TGTGCCAGCAGCCCGGGGAGCTCCTACGAGCAGTACTTC
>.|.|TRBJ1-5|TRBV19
CASSVAEVSNQPQHF
TGTGCCAGTAGTGTGGCAGAGGTGAGCAATCAGCCCCAGCATTTT
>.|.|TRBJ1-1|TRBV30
CAWSVPRGGGDTEAFF
TGTGCCTGGAGTGTACCCCGTGGCGGGGGGGACACTGAAGCTTTCTTT
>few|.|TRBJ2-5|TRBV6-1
CASSEDGFRETQYF
TGTGCCAGCAGTGAAGACGGGTTTCGGGAGACCCAGTACTTC
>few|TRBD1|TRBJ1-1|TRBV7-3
CASSLNAGQGAGGTEAFF
TGTGCCAGCAGCTTGAACGCGGGACAGGGGGCAGGAGGGACTGAAGCTTTCTTT
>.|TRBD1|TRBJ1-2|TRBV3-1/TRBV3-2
CASSQEDRASGYTF
TGTGCCAGCAGCCAGGAGGACAGGGCAAGTGGCTACACCTTC
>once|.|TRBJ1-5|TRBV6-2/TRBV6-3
CASSDIYQPQHF
TGTGCCAGCAGTGACATTTATCAGCCCCAGCATTTT
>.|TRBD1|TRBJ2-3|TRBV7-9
CASSLAPGTGIPDTQYF
TGTGCCAGCAGCCTCGCGCCCGGGACAGGGATACCAGATACGCAGTATTTT
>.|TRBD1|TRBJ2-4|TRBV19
CASSILGQGGTKNIQYF
TGTGCCAGTAGTATCCTCGGACAGGGTGGGACCAAAAACATTCAGTACTTC
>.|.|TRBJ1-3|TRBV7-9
CASSLGRSSGNTIYF
TGTGCCAGCAGCTTAGGCAGGTCCTCTGGAAACACCATATATTTT
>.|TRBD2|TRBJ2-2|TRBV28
CASSSGGLAGAVNGELFF
TGTGCCAGCAGTTCGGGGGGACTAGCGGGAGCGGTGAACGGGGAGCTGTTTTTT
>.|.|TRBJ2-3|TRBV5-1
CASSLEGNTDTQYF
TGCGCCAGCAGCTTGGAGGGGAACACAGATACGCAGTATTTT